A selection of T cell receptor beta chains follows, all from one sample in a study of blood T cell repertoires in COVID-19. This table comes from immunoSEQ multiplex PCR, and its TCRdb copy is limited to in-frame clones, with some not included. The table shows 65,000 to 90,000 clones, with about 80% occurring only once. The sample consisted of peripheral blood. The receptors shown here come from a human donor in a cohort sampled during active COVID-19. Each CDR3 is given with its conserved first and last residue. The D gene is left open where the match is weak. Not all rows give a size; the values are once, few, many and, for expanded clones, a class.

v_gene	abundance	d_gene	j_gene	CDR3nt	CDR3aa
TRBV9	.	TRBD2	TRBJ2-1	TGTGCCAGCAGCGTAGTGTGGACTAGCGGGGAGCAGTTCTTC	CASSVVWTSGEQFF
TRBV4-1	.	.	TRBJ1-5	TGCGCCAGCAGCCAAGGATTTCGGCAGGGCAATCAGCCCCAGCATTTT	CASSQGFRQGNQPQHF
TRBV3-1/TRBV3-2	.	TRBD1	TRBJ2-5	TGTGCCAGCAGCCGGATCGGACAGGGGGCCGGAGAGACCCAGTACTTC	CASSRIGQGAGETQYF
TRBV10-3	.	TRBD1	TRBJ2-3	TGTGCCATCAGCGAAGGGACAGGGGTCGCAGATACGCAGTATTTT	CAISEGTGVADTQYF
TRBV27	medium-sized	TRBD1	TRBJ1-1	TGTGCCAGCAGTTCACAGGGGGATGGGACTGAAGCTTTCTTT	CASSSQGDGTEAFF
TRBV5-5	.	.	TRBJ1-1	TGTGCCAGCAGCTCGCCGCGGGCCCGAGGCACTGAAGCTTTCTTT	CASSSPRARGTEAFF
TRBV6-6	.	TRBD1	TRBJ1-4	TGTGCCAGCAGTTACTCCGGGACAGGGAATGAAAAACTGTTTTTT	CASSYSGTGNEKLFF
TRBV11-1	.	.	TRBJ2-3	TGTGCCAGCAGCCCTGCCGGGACTCCCCAAGATACGCAGTATTTT	CASSPAGTPQDTQYF
TRBV7-9	.	TRBD1	TRBJ1-2	TGTGCCAGCAGCGGACGACAGGGCGTCTATGGCTACACCTTC	CASSGRQGVYGYTF
TRBV3-1/TRBV3-2	.	.	TRBJ2-6	TGTGCCAGCAGCCCCCTTGGGACTTTCTCTGGGGCCAACGTCCTGACTTTC	CASSPLGTFSGANVLTF
TRBV27	.	TRBD2	TRBJ2-7	TGTGCCAGCAGTTTAAAGCCTAGCGGCAACTACGAGCAGTACTTC	CASSLKPSGNYEQYF
TRBV5-4	.	.	TRBJ2-5	TGTGCCAGCAGCTTGCCCTCTCAAGAGACCCAGTACTTC	CASSLPSQETQYF
TRBV18	.	TRBD2	TRBJ2-7	TGTGCCAGCTCACCAGGGTCGCCAGCGGGAGAGTACGAGCAGTACTTC	CASSPGSPAGEYEQYF
TRBV6-2/TRBV6-3	.	TRBD1	TRBJ2-7	TGTGCCAGCAGTCGCGGACAGGGATACGAGCAGTACTTC	CASSRGQGYEQYF
TRBV4-2	.	.	TRBJ2-7	TGTGCCAGCAGCCCTGGGGGGGCGTGGGAGCAGTACTTC	CASSPGGAWEQYF
TRBV13	once	TRBD2	TRBJ2-7	TGTGCCAGCAGCTTAGGCACTCGCGGGGGTTACGAGCAGTACTTC	CASSLGTRGGYEQYF
TRBV4-2	few	TRBD1	TRBJ1-5	TGTGCCAGCAGCCAAGACTCGGGACAGGGTTATCAGCCCCAGCATTTT	CASSQDSGQGYQPQHF
TRBV12-3/TRBV12-4	.	.	TRBJ2-2	TGTGCCAGCAGTTTTTCCTCCGGGGAGCTGTTTTTT	CASSFSSGELFF
TRBV10-3	.	.	TRBJ1-1	TGTGCCATCAGTGTGGGGCAGGGCGACGAAGCTTTCTTT	CAISVGQGDEAFF
TRBV7-3	.	TRBD2	TRBJ2-1	TGTGCCAGCAGCTTAAACGGGGGGGCCTACAATGAGCAGTTCTTC	CASSLNGGAYNEQFF
TRBV5-8	few	TRBD1	TRBJ1-2	TGTGCCAGCAGCTGGGGGACAGGGAGAGGTGGCTACACCTTC	CASSWGTGRGGYTF
TRBV28	.	TRBD1	TRBJ1-1	TGTGCCAGCAGTAACAGGGGGAAGAACACTGAAGCTTTCTTT	CASSNRGKNTEAFF
TRBV3-1/TRBV3-2	.	TRBD2	TRBJ2-1	TGTGCCAGCAGCCCCACCCGACTAGCGGGGGGGCCTTACAATGAGCAGTTCTTC	CASSPTRLAGGPYNEQFF
TRBV7-2	once	TRBD1	TRBJ1-4	TGTGCCAGCAGCTTAGAAAGGGGACAGGGTAATGAAAAACTGTTTTTT	CASSLERGQGNEKLFF
TRBV4-1	.	.	TRBJ2-7	TGCGCCAGCAGCCGGGAGTGGCGGGGGACAACCTACGAGCAGTACTTC	CASSREWRGTTYEQYF
TRBV18	.	TRBD1	TRBJ2-7	TGTGCCAGCTCACCACCTCAGGGGGCCCCTTCCTACGAGCAGTACTTC	CASSPPQGAPSYEQYF
TRBV19	once	TRBD1	TRBJ1-4	TGTGCCAGTAATAGGGGACAGCGGATTAATGAAAAACTGTTTTTT	CASNRGQRINEKLFF
TRBV1	once	.	TRBJ1-2	TGCACCAGCAGCAACAGGGGGCATGGCTACACCTTC	CTSSNRGHGYTF
TRBV2	.	TRBD2	TRBJ2-1	TGTGCCAGCGTGCGTAGCGGGCCAGTTGGGGAGCAGTTCTTC	CASVRSGPVGEQFF
TRBV6-4	.	.	TRBJ1-5	TGTGCCAGCAGGCGGGGCGGGTATCAGCCCCAGCATTTT	CASRRGGYQPQHF
TRBV5-1	.	TRBD1	TRBJ2-4	TGCGCCAGCAGCTTCGCTACAGGGGTGGGAAAGCTAGCCAAAAACATTCAGTACTTC	CASSFATGVGKLAKNIQYF
TRBV28	.	TRBD1	TRBJ2-7	TGTGCCAGCAGTACCCGGGGACAGGCGGTTTCCTACGAGCAGTACTTC	CASSTRGQAVSYEQYF
TRBV9	.	.	TRBJ1-3	TGTGCCAGCAGCGACTTACAGGGTGGTAAGAACACCATATATTTT	CASSDLQGGKNTIYF
TRBV5-1	.	.	TRBJ1-1	TGCGCCAGCAGCCTGCGTGTGAACACTGAAGCTTTCTTT	CASSLRVNTEAFF
TRBV27	.	TRBD1	TRBJ1-6	TGTGCCAGCAGTGGGGACAGGATTTATAATTCACCCCTCCACTTT	CASSGDRIYNSPLHF
TRBV9	.	.	TRBJ1-1	TGTGCCAGCAGCGCCCAGATGGAGGGCACTGAAGCTTTCTTT	CASSAQMEGTEAFF
TRBV18	.	TRBD1	TRBJ2-4	TGTGCCAGCTCACCACCGGACAGGGTCATTCAGTACTTC	CASSPPDRVIQYF
TRBV6-2/TRBV6-3	.	.	TRBJ2-7	TGTGCCAGCAGTTACGTGAATCGGGCCTACGAGCAGTACTTC	CASSYVNRAYEQYF
TRBV27	.	.	TRBJ1-6	TGTGCCAGCAGTTTACGGGGTACCTATAATTCACCCCTCCACTTT	CASSLRGTYNSPLHF
TRBV20-1	few	TRBD2	TRBJ2-7	TGCAGTGCAACGGGGGGAGGCGAGCAGTACTTC	CSATGGGEQYF
TRBV28	few	TRBD2	TRBJ2-4	TGTGCCAGCAGTGTTGCTAGCGGGGGGGCCGACATTCAGTACTTC	CASSVASGGADIQYF
TRBV28	.	TRBD2	TRBJ2-5	TGTGCCAGTTCCCGGGCGGGGGGAAAAGAGACCCAGTACTTC	CASSRAGGKETQYF
TRBV4-3	.	TRBD2	TRBJ2-5	TGCGCCAGCAGCCAAGAAACGTCGGCTAGCGGGGGGGCAGAGACCCAGTACTTC	CASSQETSASGGAETQYF
TRBV6-6	.	TRBD1	TRBJ2-7	TGTGCCAGCAGTTTGACAGGGACCTACGAGCAGTACTTC	CASSLTGTYEQYF
TRBV12-3/TRBV12-4	.	.	TRBJ1-1	TGTGCCAGCAGTACAGGGTTCACTGAAGCTTTCTTT	CASSTGFTEAFF
TRBV6-5	.	.	TRBJ1-1	TGTGCCAGCAGTTACTCGGCCGAATCCACTGAAGCTTTCTTT	CASSYSAESTEAFF
TRBV7-8	.	TRBD1	TRBJ1-1	TGTGCCAGCAGCGTCACAGGGGTACTGATTGGAAACACTGAAGCTTTCTTT	CASSVTGVLIGNTEAFF
TRBV7-9	.	.	TRBJ1-1	TGTGCCAGCAGCTCTACGTTAGTAGCTTTCTTT	CASSSTLVAFF
TRBV28	.	TRBD2	TRBJ2-5	TGTGCCAGCAGTTTTGAGCGGGAGACGGGGGAGACCCAGTACTTC	CASSFERETGETQYF
TRBV7-9	.	TRBD1	TRBJ2-2	TGTGCCAGCAGCTTGGGACAGGCGTACGGGGAGCTGTTTTTT	CASSLGQAYGELFF
TRBV5-4	few	TRBD2	TRBJ2-7	TGTGCCAGCAGCCCCAGCGGGGGGAGCTCCTACGAGCAGTACTTC	CASSPSGGSSYEQYF
TRBV4-2	.	TRBD2	TRBJ2-5	TGTGCCAGCAGCCAAGAACCCCCTATGACTAGCGGGGAAAAGACCCAGTACTTC	CASSQEPPMTSGEKTQYF
TRBV12-3/TRBV12-4	.	TRBD1	TRBJ1-1	TGTGCCAGCATCCGACAGGGTCGCACTGAAGCTTTCTTT	CASIRQGRTEAFF
TRBV5-5	few	TRBD2	TRBJ2-5	TGTGCCAGCAGTTCGAAACTAGCGGGGGTGGAAGAGACCCAGTACTTC	CASSSKLAGVEETQYF
TRBV2	.	.	TRBJ1-1	TGTGCCAGCAGTGTCGGGGAGAACACTGAAGCTTTCTTT	CASSVGENTEAFF
TRBV5-6	.	.	TRBJ1-5	TGTGCCAGCAGCCGTGGCGGAGGACTGCGCAATCAGCCCCAGCATTTT	CASSRGGGLRNQPQHF
TRBV10-3	.	.	TRBJ1-3	TGTGCCGTCGCCAGGGATAACATCTCTGGAAACACCATATATTTT	CAVARDNISGNTIYF
TRBV6-4	.	TRBD1	TRBJ1-4	TGTGCCAGCAGTGACTCGACAGGGGGTTCACTGAATGAAAAACTGTTTTTT	CASSDSTGGSLNEKLFF
TRBV28	.	TRBD2	TRBJ2-7	TGTGCCAGCAGATCCTCGGGGGGGGGATACGAGCAGTACTTC	CASRSSGGGYEQYF
TRBV11-2	.	.	TRBJ1-4	TGTGCCAGCAGCTTAGATAGGAGAAAACTGTTTTTT	CASSLDRRKLFF